The clone carrying this T cell receptor beta chain was found many times. The antigen is unknown. The germline V gene encodes CDR1 DFQATT and CDR2 SNEGSKA (reference sequence). The V and J ends lost 0 bases and 3 bases, in that order; junction bases with no gene match: 1. This CDR3 contains 13 residues. A J-beta primer mix and a sample-barcoded 5' primer were used in a second PCR of roughly 6 to 11 cycles. A minimum of 3 million CDR3-containing paired-end reads was obtained for each sample. One entry per CDR3 protein results from TCRdb running MiXCR on the 5' RACE reads. The sample holds some 790,000 distinct CDR3 sequences, roughly 26% seen once. This sample was included in a study of blood T cells in healthy people across ages. General study results and limits: A roughly linear age-dependent decrease characterized TCR beta diversity per million T cells. Diversity was higher, and naive CD4+ cells more numerous, in long-lived donors than in aged donors.

This rearrangement joins TRBV20-1 to TRBJ1-2; 7 bases fit TRBD1. The specimen was blood. This TCR was recovered from an elderly woman in good health. CDR3 in amino acids: CSARDQGDYGYTF. The CDR3 DNA is TGCAGTGCTAGAGATCAGGGGGACTATGGCTACACCTTC.